This T cell receptor (beta chain) was captured in a study of cytomegalovirus exposure and HLA in healthy donors. Study-wide points: Reportedly, a later analysis found an Asian-associated ancestry cluster had fewer N-insertions than the roughly 700-donor mean.

This clone has only one observation. Its antigen is not known. Primers for the PCR totalled 60 Vbeta and 13 Jbeta. The method was immunoSEQ multiplex PCR; TCRdb's version includes in-frame clones alone and lacks a portion of them. The data contain some 200,000 clones, around three quarters of them seen just once; the ten biggest clones take up about 2.5%. The CDR3 runs 13 residues. V lost 5 bases to trimming and J lost 1 base, with 5 bases between them. Germline loops: CDR1 SGHVS, CDR2 FNYEAQ. This receptor was obtained from a woman in her forties or fifties in good health and CMV-seronegative. Material: PBMCs. This rearrangement joins TRBV7-6 to TRBJ2-2; D is unresolved. The CDR3 protein is CASSAVNTGELFF. The CDR3 DNA reads as TGTGCCAGCAGCGCGGTGAACACCGGGGAGCTGTTTTTT.